Sequencing of this TCR beta chain was carried out in a study of blood T cell repertoires in COVID-19. In the study overall: Collection of acute and convalescent COVID-19 samples took place in the United States, Italy and Spain. The cDNA or gDNA used as material had been derived from T cells, B-cell-depleted T cells, or PBMCs.

The length of the CDR3 is 13 residues. V lost 1 base to trimming and J lost 9 bases, with 10 bases between them. From germline, CDR1 is SGHNT and CDR2 YENEEA. As processed by the authors: Amplification with reference gene primers provided the estimates of nucleated cell counts. Measured with immunoSEQ multiplex PCR; TCRdb has only the in-frame clones, and not every one. The V and J calls and clone size were taken over from that table, and D and trimming were inferred from the DNA. The sample records about 97,000 clones, about 87% being singletons. The sequenced material came from peripheral blood. J is TRBJ2-4 and V is TRBV11-3; weak D call: TRBD1 (7 bases). The sequence was collected from a man aged 50-59 years with active or convalescent COVID-19. Here the CDR3 DNA reads TGTGCCAGCAGCTTAGGGGGGGACAGCATTCAGTACTTC. Encoded protein: CASSLGGDSIQYF.